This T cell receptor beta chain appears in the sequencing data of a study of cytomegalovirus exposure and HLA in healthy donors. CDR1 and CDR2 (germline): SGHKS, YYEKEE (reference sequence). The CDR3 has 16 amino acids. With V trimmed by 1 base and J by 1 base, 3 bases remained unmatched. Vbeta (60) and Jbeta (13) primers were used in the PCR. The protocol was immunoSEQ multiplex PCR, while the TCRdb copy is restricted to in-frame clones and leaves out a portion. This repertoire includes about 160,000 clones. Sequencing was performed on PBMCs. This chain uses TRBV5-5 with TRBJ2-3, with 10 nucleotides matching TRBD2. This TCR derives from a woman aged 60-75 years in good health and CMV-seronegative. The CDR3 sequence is CASSLSTSGRTDTQYF. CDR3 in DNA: TGTGCCAGCAGCTTGTCGACTAGCGGGCGCACAGATACGCAGTATTTT.